These 19 T cell receptor beta chains came from one sample sequenced in a study of CD8+ T cells in alopecia areata. Extraction and reverse transcription of RNA yielded cDNA as the sequencing template. Clones were read by immunoSEQ multiplex PCR, and TCRdb kept only the in-frame ones, dropping some. The table records 200,000 or so clones, more than 50% of them present only once. The sample comprised CD8+ T cells sorted from blood. The origin of the receptors is a human donor in good health.

This chain uses TRBV7-2 with TRBJ2-3, with D maybe TRBD2 (6 bases). CDR1 and CDR2 from the germline V gene are SGHTA and FQGNSA. The CDR3 length is 15 residues. The ends were cut back, 2 bases at V and 0 bases at J, with 9 bases in the middle. This chain's CDR3 is CASSLRGSSTDTQYF. In DNA form, the CDR3 reads TGTGCCAGCAGCTTACGGGGGTCGAGCACAGATACGCAGTATTTT.

The V call is TRBV2, the J call TRBJ1-1; D uncertain. With 8 bases removed from V and 2 bases from J, the gap between germline ends came to 9 bases. Looked up from germline, CDR1 is SNHLY and CDR2 is FYNNEI. The CDR3 totals 12 residues. Written as DNA, the CDR3 is TGTGCCAGCCCGCTGGGAAACACTGAAGCTTTCTTT. Translation: CASPLGNTEAFF.

The rearrangement uses TRBV21-1 and TRBJ2-2; TRBD1 reflects the table's D call only, with no check against the DNA. TRBV21-1 is annotated as a pseudogene. This CDR3 has 15 residues. The CDR3 region has the DNA TGTGCCAGCAGCAAAAATGGGACAATCACCGGGGAGCTGTTTTTT. Protein product: CASSKNGTITGELFF.

This chain links TRBV9 with TRBJ1-1, with D perhaps matching TRBD1 (6 bases). CDR3 size: 13 residues. CDR1 and CDR2 (germline): SGDLS, YYNGEE. V gave up 0 bases and J gave up 11 bases, with 14 bases separating them. This CDR3 reads CASSVGGRTEAFF. Here the CDR3 DNA reads TGTGCCAGCAGCGTAGGGGGACGGACAGAGGCTTTCTTT.

This clone was counted a few times. This chain connects TRBV29-1 to TRBJ2-5, with TRBD1 as a possible D gene (5 bases). There are 19 residues in the CDR3. The germline V gene encodes CDR1 SQVTM and CDR2 ANQGSEA. V was pared by 3 bases and J by 4 bases, with 30 bases between. CDR3 protein: CSVDGGWGAGSPDGETQYF. In DNA form, the CDR3 reads TGCAGCGTTGATGGCGGCTGGGGCGCCGGTTCCCCAGACGGAGAGACCCAGTACTTC.

The chain recombines TRBV9 with TRBJ2-5; TRBD2 matches at 7 bases. Trimming cost V 4 bases and J 1 base; bases outside gene matches: 10. CDR1 and CDR2 from the germline V gene are SGDLS and YYNGEE. The CDR3 spans 16 residues. For the CDR3, the DNA is TGTGCCAGCAGCTACAGCGAGCGGGGTAGCCAAGAGACCCAGTACTTC. Protein sequence: CASSYSERGSQETQYF.

The sample holds a few counts of this clone. This chain links TRBV4-1 with TRBJ2-1; D perhaps matches TRBD2 (6 bases). V was shortened by 6 bases and J by 7 bases, with 19 bases between the two germline ends. CDR1 is MGHRA and CDR2 is YSYEKL in the germline V gene. The CDR3 has 15 amino acids. CDR3 sequence: CASSQTGLNYNEQFF. The CDR3 DNA is TGCGCCAGCAGTCAAACGGGACTGAATTATAATGAGCAGTTCTTC.

This chain uses TRBV15 with TRBJ1-5, with D hard to call. The CDR3 contains 18 residues. Germline CDR1 LNHNV, CDR2 YYDKDF (reference sequence). The V gene lost 5 bases and the J gene lost 2 bases, with 22 bases spanning the gap. The CDR3 sequence is CATSYGRDFQRGNQPQHF. The CDR3 DNA reads as TGTGCCACCAGCTACGGTAGGGATTTTCAGAGGGGCAATCAGCCCCAGCATTTT.

This chain joins TRBV29-1 and TRBJ2-7; 8 bases agree with TRBD1. Germline CDR1 reads SQVTM; CDR2 reads ANQGSEA. The CDR3 runs to 11 residues. The V gene end was trimmed by 7 bases and the J gene end by 6 bases; junction bases not matched to a gene: 5. The CDR3 region has the DNA TGCAGCGGGTGGACAGGGAGCGAGCAGTACTTC. Residues: CSGWTGSEQYF.

The genes are TRBV7-8 and TRBJ2-1; tentatively, D is TRBD1 or TRBD2 (5 bases each). This CDR3 region has 15 residues. Trimming removed 5 bases from V and 8 bases from J, with 19 bases in between. CDR1 and CDR2 from the germline V gene are SGHVS and FQNEAQ. CDR3 nucleotide sequence: TGTGCCAGCAGCACGCGCGGGCAGGGTAGGGATGAGCAGTTCTTC. As protein: CASSTRGQGRDEQFF.

The CDR3 DNA is TGCAGCATACGGCTACAGGGGGCTTACGAGCAGTACTTC. Encoded protein: CSIRLQGAYEQYF. The chain is built from TRBV29-1 and TRBJ2-7, with 9 nucleotides matching TRBD1. Germline CDR1 SQVTM, CDR2 ANQGSEA. The J segment lost 4 bases and the V segment lost 8 bases, leaving 9 bases of the junction unmatched. This CDR3 is 13 amino acids long.

This clone has only a few counts. This chain joins TRBV5-4 and TRBJ2-7; 12 positions agree with TRBD2. V gave up 3 bases and J gave up 3 bases; unmatched junction bases: 4. The CDR3 length is 15 residues. The germline CDR1 and CDR2 sequences are SGHNT and YYREEE (reference sequence). DNA of the CDR3: TGTGCCAGCAGCTCTTGGACTAGCGGGGACTACGAGCAGTACTTC. It is translated as CASSSWTSGDYEQYF.

The rearrangement joins TRBV25-1 to TRBJ1-2; tentative D call: TRBD1 (5 bases). V was clipped by 2 bases and J by 3 bases, with 7 bases between them. There are 13 residues in the CDR3. CDR1 is MGHDK, CDR2 SYGVNS, per germline. Here the CDR3 DNA reads TGTGCCAGCAGTGAAACGGGGGACTATGGCTACACCTTC. As protein: CASSETGDYGYTF.

The V gene is TRBV4-1, the J gene TRBJ2-1; D not resolved. The germline V and J ends were trimmed by 6 bases and 8 bases, with 14 bases remaining between them. Germline CDR1 is MGHRA and CDR2 is YSYEKL. The CDR3 spans 13 residues. The CDR3 loop is CASSPAGRDEQFF. The DNA for the CDR3 is TGCGCCAGCAGTCCCGCAGGCCGGGATGAGCAGTTCTTC.

As regards this clone: The junction departs from the called germline gene at one end, perhaps through a read error. The chain combines TRBV15 with TRBJ2-2; possibly TRBD2 for D (5 bases). Germline CDR1 LNHNV, CDR2 YYDKDF (reference sequence). The CDR3 has 14 amino acids. The chain's CDR3 is CATSRGGNTGELFF. The CDR3, as DNA: TGCGCCACCAGCAGAGGAGGGAACACCGGGGAGCTGTTTTTT.

This clone was seen only a few times. This chain joins TRBV19 and TRBJ2-7, with D unclear. V was shortened by 5 bases and J by 3 bases, with 5 bases between the two germline ends. Germline V gene lookup returns CDR1 LNHDA and CDR2 SQIVND (reference sequence). This CDR3 is built from 11 residues. The CDR3 DNA sequence: TGTGCCAGTAGTGCCAACTACGAGCAGTACTTC. Its protein product is CASSANYEQYF.

The chain has TRBV4-1 and TRBJ2-1, with D uncertain. Germline loops: CDR1 MGHRA, CDR2 YSYEKL. This CDR3 has 11 residues. V was clipped by 4 bases and J by 8 bases, with 6 bases between them. Written as DNA, the CDR3 is TGCGCCAGCAGCCGTGGGGATGAGCAGTTCTTC. This gives the protein CASSRGDEQFF.

J is TRBJ1-1 and V is TRBV29-1, with D uncertain. V lost 5 bases and J lost 0, with 16 bases in between. Germline V CDR1 and CDR2: SQVTM, ANQGSEA. The CDR3 extends over 15 amino acids. This chain's CDR3 is CSVRGGVSMNTEAFF. In nucleotides, the CDR3 is TGCAGCGTTCGGGGTGGAGTATCGATGAACACTGAAGCTTTCTTT.

This clone appeared a single time. The chain uses TRBV5-1 and TRBJ1-2, with TRBD1 matching over 9 bases. The CDR3 is made up of 12 amino acids. The junction had 1 base not matched to a gene; V was cut back by 7 bases and J by 3 bases. CDR1 is SGHRS, CDR2 YFSETQ, per germline. CDR3 region: CASRTGDYGYTF. The CDR3, as DNA: TGCGCCAGCCGGACAGGGGACTATGGCTACACCTTC.